This T cell receptor beta chain is drawn from a study of blood T cell repertoires in COVID-19. In the study overall: Researchers got acute and convalescent COVID-19 samples from the United States, Italy and Spain.

Germline CDR1 is SGHDT and CDR2 is YYEEEE. The CDR3 is made up of 15 amino acids. Losses at the gene ends were 2 bases for V and 2 bases for J; bases not matched to a gene: 7. The assay was immunoSEQ multiplex PCR, and TCRdb's table has in-frame clones only and misses some. This table holds tens of thousands of clones, roughly nine tenths found once. Sample: peripheral blood. J is TRBJ2-7 and V is TRBV5-6; 7 bases align to TRBD2. This TCR was recovered from a male donor with acute or convalescent COVID-19. DNA of the CDR3: TGTGCCAGCAGCTTCCCGACCGGGGGGACCTACGAGCAGTACTTC. This codes for CASSFPTGGTYEQYF.